The 14 T cell receptor beta chains below were found in one sample sequenced in a study of cytomegalovirus exposure and HLA in healthy donors (dated 2017 in TCRdb). The method was the immunoSEQ multiplex PCR assay. The multiplex PCR relied on a mix of 60 forward primers for TCR Vbeta segments and 13 reverse primers for TCR Jbeta segments. The table comes from immuneACCESS by way of TCRdb, which keeps in-frame sequences with V and J called. Part of the clones is missing from these tables; in studies checked, under half for an unresolved V gene and the rest for unknown reasons. The sample table lists over 150,000 clones, around 73% of them with a count of one. Just under 3% of the sample is held by the ten biggest clonotypes. The material sequenced was PBMCs. The receptors were gathered from a woman aged 30 to 39 in good health and CMV-seronegative.

The chain couples TRBV30 to TRBJ1-2, with D possibly matching TRBD1 (5 bases). CDR1 is GTSNPN, CDR2 SVGIG, per germline (reference sequence). V lost 5 bases to trimming and J lost 6 bases, with 13 bases between them. The CDR3 length is 12 residues. In DNA, the CDR3 is TGTGCCTGGGGGGCGGGAAGGGATGGCTACACCTTC. Amino acids: CAWGAGRDGYTF.

V usage is TRBV19 and J usage is TRBJ2-5; a possible D gene is TRBD1 (6 bases). The germline V and J ends were trimmed by 5 bases and 11 bases, with 18 bases remaining between them. The CDR3 has 13 amino acids. Germline V gives CDR1 LNHDA, CDR2 SQIVND (reference sequence). CDR3 nucleotide sequence: TGTGCCAGTAGTGCCCACAGGGCGACGGAGCAGTACTTC. Translation: CASSAHRATEQYF.

The V and J genes are TRBV6-1 and TRBJ2-5; a possible D gene is TRBD2 (5 bases). The end of the DNA aligns better with TRBJ2-7, so the J call may be wrong. The CDR3 covers 13 residues. From germline, CDR1 is MNHNS and CDR2 SASEGT. Written as DNA, the CDR3 is TGTGCCAGCAGTGAAGGTGGGCGGGACGAGCAGTACTTC. This encodes CASSEGGRDEQYF.

This chain's CDR3 is CASSQTVGGNQPQHF. DNA for the CDR3: TGTGCCAGCTCGCAGACAGTCGGTGGCAATCAGCCCCAGCATTTT. V gene TRBV18 combines with J gene TRBJ1-5, with D tentatively TRBD1 (5 bases). Germline CDR1 is KGHSH and CDR2 is LQKENI. The CDR3 covers 15 residues. V gave up 6 bases and J gave up 2 bases, with 14 bases separating them.

The rearrangement uses TRBV2 and TRBJ2-1; D perhaps matches TRBD2 (5 bases). In germline, CDR1 is SNHLY, CDR2 FYNNEI. Trimming cost V 10 bases and J 7 bases, with 20 bases left between them. The CDR3 covers 14 residues. The CDR3 DNA reads TGTGCCAACCAGGTAACTCTAGCTGGTAATGAGCAGTTCTTC. Translating gives CANQVTLAGNEQFF.

This chain connects TRBV6-5 to TRBJ2-7; TRBD2 is a possible D gene (6 bases). Trimming stripped 8 bases from V and 6 bases from J, with 11 bases between. Germline V CDR1 and CDR2: MNHEY, SVGAGI. The CDR3 loop spans 11 amino acids. CDR3 bases: TGTGCCAGCGGTCTGGGGGGCGAGCAGTACTTC. It specifies CASGLGGEQYF.

This clone was recorded a few times. This rearrangement joins TRBV19 to TRBJ2-7, with 14 bases aligning to TRBD2. The CDR3 sequence is 16 residues long. CDR1 is LNHDA, CDR2 SQIVND, per germline (reference sequence). The V segment lost 6 bases and the J segment 7 bases; nucleotides outside the gene matches: 11. In DNA, the CDR3 is TGTGCCAGTAGCAAGCGACTAGCGGGAGGGCCTGATGAGCAGTACTTC. This codes for CASSKRLAGGPDEQYF.

CDR3 in amino acids: CASRRAAGNQPQHF. The CDR3 coding sequence is TGTGCCAGCAGAAGGGCGGCGGGTAATCAGCCCCAGCATTTT. This chain joins TRBV27 and TRBJ1-5; unclear D gene. The V and J ends lost 6 bases and 4 bases respectively, with 13 bases between them. This CDR3 has 14 amino acids. Germline V gene data show CDR1 as MNHEY and CDR2 as SMNVEV (reference sequence).

The V gene is TRBV28, the J gene TRBJ1-1; 7 nucleotides align to TRBD1. This CDR3 comprises 14 residues. The trim removed 10 bases at V and 8 bases at J, leaving 16 bases unmatched. The germline gives CDR1 MDHEN, CDR2 SYDVKM. CDR3 sequence reads: CATATWGTVGEAFF. The CDR3 bases are TGTGCCACCGCCACCTGGGGGACAGTCGGGGAAGCTTTCTTT.

The CDR3 reads CASTRQGPNTEAFF. The CDR3 region has the DNA TGTGCCAGCACCCGACAGGGACCGAACACTGAAGCTTTCTTT. The chain has TRBV6-5 and TRBJ1-1, with 7 bases matching TRBD1. The CDR3 runs 14 residues. The ends lost 7 bases at V and 1 base at J; junction bases unmatched: 6. Germline lookup yields CDR1 MNHEY and CDR2 SVGAGI.

This clone appeared a few times. The rearrangement uses TRBV30 and TRBJ2-6, with D possibly matching TRBD2 (6 bases). Trimming stripped 1 base from V and 1 base from J, with 11 bases between. The CDR3 runs to 16 residues. Germline loops: CDR1 GTSNPN, CDR2 SVGIG (reference sequence). The CDR3 sequence is CAWSAGELSGANVLTF. CDR3 DNA: TGTGCCTGGAGTGCGGGGGAATTGTCTGGGGCCAACGTCCTGACTTTC.

This clone appeared a few times. This sequence joins TRBV5-1 and TRBJ1-4, with 9 bases aligning to TRBD1. This CDR3 contains 15 residues. Germline V lookup: CDR1 SGHRS, CDR2 YFSETQ. After removal of 4 bases from V and 7 bases from J, the junction contained 8 bases not matched to a gene. CDR3 sequence: CASSVAGQGAEKLFF. The CDR3 DNA is TGCGCCAGCAGCGTAGCGGGACAGGGTGCTGAAAAACTGTTTTTT.

The chain combines TRBV27 with TRBJ1-3, with TRBD1 as a possible D gene (5 bases). V was pared by 0 bases and J by 2 bases, with 8 bases between. The V gene's germline CDR1 is MNHEY and CDR2 SMNVEV (reference sequence). The CDR3 is 15 amino acids. The CDR3 here is CASSLSGGTGNTIYF. In DNA, the CDR3 is TGTGCCAGCAGTTTATCGGGGGGTACTGGAAACACCATATATTTT.

This clone turned up a few times. The chain has TRBV5-1 and TRBJ2-7, with 8 nucleotides matching TRBD1. Germline loops: CDR1 SGHRS, CDR2 YFSETQ. The CDR3 is 14 residues long. Losses at the gene ends were 2 bases for V and 7 bases for J; bases not matched to a gene: 8. The CDR3 reads CASSFRDRLNEQYF. CDR3 nucleotides: TGCGCCAGCAGCTTCCGGGACAGGCTAAATGAGCAGTACTTC.